This T cell receptor (beta chain) was recovered during a study of cytomegalovirus exposure and HLA in healthy donors. The study, taken as a whole, reports: One variant, a missense change in DCLRE1C, was linked in a later analysis to TCR beta V- and J-gene trimming. Earlier analysis found most TCR beta V segments productive about 90% or about 30% of the time.

This clone was seen once. Its antigen remains unknown. Per germline, CDR1 KGHSH and CDR2 LQKENI. V was shortened by 2 bases and J by 5 bases, with 8 bases between the two germline ends. There are 13 residues in the CDR3. With 60 Vbeta and 13 Jbeta primers, the PCR was carried out. Generated by immunoSEQ multiplex PCR, the TCRdb table keeps only in-frame clones and is missing some. The sample lists 150,000 to 200,000 clones, approximately 72% seen once, with roughly 2% in the top ten. This TCR was recovered from a female donor in good health and CMV-seronegative. V and J are TRBV18 and TRBJ2-3; TRBD2 might be the D (6 bases). Specimen: PBMCs. CDR3 protein: CASSPREVDTQYF. In nucleotides, the CDR3 is TGTGCCAGCTCACCAAGGGAGGTAGATACGCAGTATTTT.